Listed below are T cell receptor beta chains from one sample, sequenced in a study. TCRdb re-derived calls from the 5' RACE reads in MiXCR, one entry per CDR3 protein. The table lists fewer than 12,000 distinct CDR3 sequences, about a sixth of them singletons. Sequenced: Tregs sorted from a lymph node. The receptor set was obtained from a female donor with breast cancer. Each CDR3 is given with its conserved first and last residue. D genes are given only for firm matches. Clone size is given for some rows only: seen once, a few or many times, or a class if the clone is expanded.

V gene: TRBV2; J gene: TRBJ2-7; D gene: TRBD1; clone size: many; CDR3 protein: CASRRRTGDDEQYF; CDR3 DNA: TGTGCCAGCAGGAGGAGGACAGGGGACGACGAGCAGTACTTC
V gene: TRBV14; J gene: TRBJ1-1; D gene: .; clone size: medium-sized; CDR3 protein: CASSLREGDTEAFF; CDR3 DNA: TGTGCCAGCAGCCTTCGCGAGGGGGACACTGAAGCTTTCTTT
V gene: TRBV20-1; J gene: TRBJ2-1; D gene: .; clone size: many; CDR3 protein: CSAREGTSSYNEQFF; CDR3 DNA: TGCAGTGCTAGGGAAGGGACTTCATCCTACAATGAGCAGTTCTTC
V gene: TRBV7-9; J gene: TRBJ2-1; D gene: .; clone size: medium-sized; CDR3 protein: CASSPGSYNEQFF; CDR3 DNA: TGTGCCAGCAGCCCAGGATCCTACAATGAGCAGTTCTTC
V gene: TRBV20-1; J gene: TRBJ2-3; D gene: TRBD1; clone size: many; CDR3 protein: CSAGFDREYTQYF; CDR3 DNA: TGCAGTGCTGGGTTCGACAGGGAATATACGCAGTATTTT
V gene: TRBV20-1; J gene: TRBJ1-1; D gene: .; clone size: medium-sized; CDR3 protein: CSARDTIGNTEAFF; CDR3 DNA: TGCAGTGCTAGAGATACCATTGGGAACACTGAAGCTTTCTTT
V gene: TRBV7-2; J gene: TRBJ2-3; D gene: TRBD2; clone size: many; CDR3 protein: CASSLGLAGGVNTQYF; CDR3 DNA: TGTGCCAGCAGCTTAGGACTAGCGGGAGGGGTGAATACGCAGTATTTT
V gene: TRBV6-5; J gene: TRBJ2-7; D gene: TRBD2; clone size: medium-sized; CDR3 protein: CASSYVKAGKYEQYF; CDR3 DNA: TGTGCCAGCAGTTACGTCAAAGCGGGGAAGTACGAGCAGTACTTC
V gene: TRBV6-5; J gene: TRBJ2-7; D gene: TRBD2; clone size: .; CDR3 protein: CASSYFGGDEQYF; CDR3 DNA: TGTGCCAGCAGTTACTTTGGGGGGGATGAGCAGTACTTC
V gene: TRBV7-9; J gene: TRBJ2-7; D gene: TRBD1; clone size: medium-sized; CDR3 protein: CASSLTTPGQGISYEQYF; CDR3 DNA: TGTGCCAGCAGCTTAACAACTCCCGGACAGGGAATCTCCTACGAGCAGTACTTC
V gene: TRBV24-1; J gene: TRBJ2-3; D gene: TRBD1; clone size: .; CDR3 protein: CATSLGTGVTDTQYF; CDR3 DNA: TGTGCCACCAGTCTCGGGACAGGGGTCACAGATACGCAGTATTTT
V gene: TRBV5-1; J gene: TRBJ2-2; D gene: .; clone size: medium-sized; CDR3 protein: CASSLEQAGRGELFF; CDR3 DNA: TGCGCCAGCAGCTTGGAGCAGGCCGGCCGCGGGGAGCTGTTTTTT
V gene: TRBV5-5; J gene: TRBJ2-3; D gene: .; clone size: medium-sized; CDR3 protein: CASSPRWSTDTQYF; CDR3 DNA: TGTGCCAGCAGCCCCAGGTGGAGCACAGATACGCAGTATTTT
V gene: TRBV5-1; J gene: TRBJ1-1; D gene: TRBD1; clone size: medium-sized; CDR3 protein: CASTGDRVLNTEAFF; CDR3 DNA: TGCGCCAGCACGGGGGACAGGGTGTTGAACACTGAAGCTTTCTTT
V gene: TRBV19; J gene: TRBJ2-1; D gene: TRBD2; clone size: many; CDR3 protein: CASRRLAPDNEQFF; CDR3 DNA: TGTGCCAGTAGAAGACTAGCCCCTGACAATGAGCAGTTCTTC
V gene: TRBV5-1; J gene: TRBJ2-7; D gene: .; clone size: medium-sized; CDR3 protein: CASSFRTDYEQYF; CDR3 DNA: TGCGCCAGCAGCTTCAGGACGGACTACGAGCAGTACTTC
V gene: TRBV5-1; J gene: TRBJ1-1; D gene: .; clone size: many; CDR3 protein: CASSLYGAGMNTEAFF; CDR3 DNA: TGCGCCAGCAGCTTATACGGGGCAGGGATGAACACTGAAGCTTTCTTT